The clone carrying this T cell receptor beta chain was seen only once. The antigen is not known. The study based diagnoses on clinical symptoms, serum thyroxine and TRAb, thyroid ultrasound and orbital computed tomography. What was amplified from RNA transcripts were TCR beta CDR3 regions. HTBI primers were the set used in a first-round RT-PCR of the TCR CDR3. TCRdb re-derived calls from the multiplex PCR reads in MiXCR, one entry per CDR3 protein. Of 540,000 or so distinct CDR3 sequences listed, around 42% are singletons. The entry originates in a study of T cells in Graves' hyperthyroidism and ophthalmopathy. Study-level findings and limits: Progression to ophthalmopathy was predicted a median of approximately 6.4 months early. Within blood appeared most thyroid clonotypes that had expanded above 0.001.

In germline, CDR1 is ENHRY, CDR2 SYGVKD. Trimming took off 8 bases at V and 1 base at J, with 11 bases between the two ends. The CDR3 is made up of 14 amino acids. What was sequenced was peripheral blood or thyroid tissue (not recorded which). The chain uses TRBV10-3 and TRBJ2-2; D not certain. This sequence originates from an adult woman with Graves' disease, either hyperthyroidism or ophthalmopathy (not recorded which). CDR3 coding DNA: TGTGCCATCGGGAAGGGTGGGAACACCGGGGAGCTGTTTTTT. It encodes CAIGKGGNTGELFF.